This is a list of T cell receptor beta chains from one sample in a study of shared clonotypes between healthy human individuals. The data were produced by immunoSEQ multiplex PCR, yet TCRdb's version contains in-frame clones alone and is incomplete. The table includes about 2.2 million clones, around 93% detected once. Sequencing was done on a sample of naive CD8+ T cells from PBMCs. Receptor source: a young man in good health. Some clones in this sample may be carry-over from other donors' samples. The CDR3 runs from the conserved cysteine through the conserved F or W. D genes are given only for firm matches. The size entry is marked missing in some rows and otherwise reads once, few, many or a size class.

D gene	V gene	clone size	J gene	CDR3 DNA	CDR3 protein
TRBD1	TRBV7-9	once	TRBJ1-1	TGTGCCAGCAGCTCCCCAAAACAGGGGGCGCTGGGGACTGAAGCTTTCTTT	CASSSPKQGALGTEAFF
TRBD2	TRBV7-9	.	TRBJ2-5	TGTGCCAGCAGCGGGGACTATCAAGAGACCCAGTACTTC	CASSGDYQETQYF
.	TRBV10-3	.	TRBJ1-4	TGTGCCATAATGGACAACCATGAAAAACTGTTTTTT	CAIMDNHEKLFF
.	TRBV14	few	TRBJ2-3	TGTGCCAGCAGCCTGACACTTTCTAGCACAGATACGCAGTATTTT	CASSLTLSSTDTQYF
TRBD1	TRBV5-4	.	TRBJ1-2	TGTGCCAGCAGCGACGAAACGACAGGGAATTATGGCTACACCTTC	CASSDETTGNYGYTF
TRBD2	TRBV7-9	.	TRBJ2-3	TGTGCCAGCAGCTTCGGACTAGCGGGAGTCTCAGATACGCAGTATTTT	CASSFGLAGVSDTQYF
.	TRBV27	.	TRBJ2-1	TGTGCCAGCAGGGCGGGACAAGGTGAATACAATGAGCAGTTCTTC	CASRAGQGEYNEQFF
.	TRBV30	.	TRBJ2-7	TGTGCCTGGAGTCACAGGGCTTGGACCTACGAGCAGTACTTC	CAWSHRAWTYEQYF
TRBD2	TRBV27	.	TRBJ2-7	TGTGCCAGCCGCATCGGACTAGCGGGAGAAGAGCAGTACTTC	CASRIGLAGEEQYF
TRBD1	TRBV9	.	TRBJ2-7	TGTGCCAGCAGCATGGGGGACAGCAGCTCCTACGAGCAGTACTTC	CASSMGDSSSYEQYF
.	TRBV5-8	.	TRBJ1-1	TGTGCCAGCAGCTCGACTCCCCGCGGGAGGGCGATGAACACTGAAGCTTTCTTT	CASSSTPRGRAMNTEAFF
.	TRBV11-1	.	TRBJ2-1	TGTGCCAGCAGCTTATCGGCAGGGGGGCACAATGAGCAGTTCTTC	CASSLSAGGHNEQFF
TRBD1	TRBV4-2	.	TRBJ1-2	TGTGCCAGCAGCCAAGATTGGACAGGGGGGACTGGCTACACCTTC	CASSQDWTGGTGYTF
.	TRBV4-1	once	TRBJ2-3	TGCGCCAGCAGCCAAGATGTTGAGGAGTCTCAGTATTTT	CASSQDVEESQYF
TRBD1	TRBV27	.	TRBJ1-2	TGTGCCAGCAGTACCAGGACAGGTCTCGGCTATGGCTACACCTTC	CASSTRTGLGYGYTF
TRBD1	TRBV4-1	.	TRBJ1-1	TGCGCCAGCAGCCCCCGGGACAGGGGGCGGATCCCCCCCACTGAAGCTTTCTTT	CASSPRDRGRIPPTEAFF
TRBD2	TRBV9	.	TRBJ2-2	TGTGCCAGCAGCGCCGACCCTAGCGGGAGAGACACCGGGGAGCTGTTTTTT	CASSADPSGRDTGELFF
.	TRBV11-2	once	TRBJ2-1	TGTGCCAGCAGCTTATACTCGGGAGACGATGAGCAGTTCTTC	CASSLYSGDDEQFF
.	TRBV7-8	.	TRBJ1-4	TGTGCCAGCAGCTTACTTGGACTGAATAATGAAAAACTGTTTTTT	CASSLLGLNNEKLFF
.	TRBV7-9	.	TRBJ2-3	TGTGCCAGCAGCCCCAGACAGGAAAGCACAGATACGCAGTATTTT	CASSPRQESTDTQYF
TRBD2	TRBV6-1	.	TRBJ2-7	TGTGCCAGCGGGTTCGTGGCGGGGGACCCCGAGCAGTACTTC	CASGFVAGDPEQYF
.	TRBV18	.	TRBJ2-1	TGTGCCAGCTCAGACCTCCCTGAGCAGTTCTTC	CASSDLPEQFF
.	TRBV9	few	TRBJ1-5	TGTGCCAGCAGCTATGGCGACATGCGCCAGCCCCAGCATTTT	CASSYGDMRQPQHF
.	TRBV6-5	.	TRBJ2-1	TGTGCCAGCAGTGCTCTTGGGGACAATGAGCAGTTCTTC	CASSALGDNEQFF
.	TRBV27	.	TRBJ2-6	TGTGCCAGCAGTCTTACTGGGGCCAACGTCCTGACTTTC	CASSLTGANVLTF
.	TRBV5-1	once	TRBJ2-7	TGCGCCAGCAGCTTAGGGAATGCCTACGAGCAGTACTTC	CASSLGNAYEQYF
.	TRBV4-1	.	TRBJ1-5	TGCGCCAGCAGCCAAGAACCGCCGAGCAATCAGCCCCAGCATTTT	CASSQEPPSNQPQHF
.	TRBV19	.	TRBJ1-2	TGTGCCAGTACCCCCGGGCTCTATGGCTACACCTTC	CASTPGLYGYTF
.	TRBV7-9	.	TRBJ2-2	TGTGCCAGCAGCTTAATCGCGACCGGGGAGCTGTTTTTT	CASSLIATGELFF
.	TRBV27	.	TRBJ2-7	TGTGCCAGCAGCGTGGGGGTATCAGCCGAGCAGTACTTC	CASSVGVSAEQYF
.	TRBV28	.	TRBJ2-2	TGTGCCAGCAATAACAGGGCCGCCGGGGAGCTGTTTTTT	CASNNRAAGELFF
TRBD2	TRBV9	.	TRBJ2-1	TGTGCCAGCAACGATGCGGGAGGGCGCTACAATGAGCAGTTCTTC	CASNDAGGRYNEQFF
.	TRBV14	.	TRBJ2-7	TGTGCCAGCAGCCAAGAAATGGGCCACCCTGAGCAGTACTTC	CASSQEMGHPEQYF
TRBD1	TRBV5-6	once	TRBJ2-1	TGTGCCAGCAGCTCGGAATGGGACAGCGTTACCTACAATGAGCAGTTCTTC	CASSSEWDSVTYNEQFF
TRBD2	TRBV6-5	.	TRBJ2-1	TGTGCCAGCAGCCCAGGACTAGCGGGAGTAGGGGAGCAGTTCTTC	CASSPGLAGVGEQFF
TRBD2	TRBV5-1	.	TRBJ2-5	TGCGCCAGCAGCCCCGGGACTAGAATTCGGATAGGGGAGACCCAGTACTTC	CASSPGTRIRIGETQYF
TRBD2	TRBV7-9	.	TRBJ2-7	TGTGCCAGCAGCGGGGTGGGACTAGCGGGAGAAGGGCCCTACGAGCAGTACTTC	CASSGVGLAGEGPYEQYF
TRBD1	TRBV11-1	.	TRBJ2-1	TGTGCCAGCAGCTTACGGGACAGGGTTATCGGTGAGCAGTTCTTC	CASSLRDRVIGEQFF
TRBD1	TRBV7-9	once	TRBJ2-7	TGTGCCAGCAGCGCGCCCCGAGGGACAGCCATCTACGAGCAGTACTTC	CASSAPRGTAIYEQYF
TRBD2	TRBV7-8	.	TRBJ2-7	TGTGCCAGCAGCCCCGGCGAGACTAGCTTGTTCTACGAGCAGTACTTC	CASSPGETSLFYEQYF
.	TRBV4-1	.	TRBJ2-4	TGCGCCAGCAGCCAGCAGGGGACTCTAGTCCTAGCCAAAAACATTCAGTACTTC	CASSQQGTLVLAKNIQYF